The present entry profiles one TCR beta chain with its context. These data are taken from a study of blood T cell repertoires in COVID-19. Study background: Whether acute or convalescent, the COVID-19 samples came from the United States, Italy and Spain. PBMCs, B-cell-depleted T cells, or T cells provided the cDNA or gDNA that made up the material.

Germline V CDR1 and CDR2: SGDLS, YYNGEE. The V and J ends lost 3 bases and 5 bases, in that order; junction bases with no gene match: 7. The CDR3 runs to 16 residues. Per the study methods: Estimation of nucleated cell counts relied on the amplification of reference gene primers. The repertoire was sequenced with immunoSEQ multiplex PCR; TCRdb's copy has only in-frame clones and lacks some. V, J and clone size were drawn from that table, and D and trimming were deduced from the DNA. This sample has some 200,000 clones, with 80% to 90% found just once. What was sequenced was peripheral blood. The V call is TRBV9, the J call TRBJ1-6; 8 nucleotides match TRBD1. This TCR was sampled from a man over 45 with acute or convalescent COVID-19. CDR3 sequence reads: CASSGPQGAHNSPLHF. The CDR3 DNA is TGTGCCAGCAGCGGGCCTCAGGGGGCGCATAATTCACCCCTCCACTTT. Based on the CDR3 plus reference TRBV9 and TRBJ1-6, the full variable domain is DSGVTQTPKHLITATGQRVTLRCSPRSGDLSVYWYQQSLDQGLQFLIQYYNGEERAKGNILERFSAQQFPDLHSELNLSSLELGDSALYFCASSGPQGAHNSPLHFGNGTRLTVT.